This is a list of T cell receptor beta chains from one sample in a study of beta chain features in type 1 diabetes. Only in-frame clones appear in the TCRdb table, and some are missing; sequencing was by immunoSEQ multiplex PCR. Of over 150,000 clones listed, about 9.4% were seen once; the top ten hold more than 0.45%. The source material was central memory CD4+ T cells from blood. The source is a man in his thirties or forties with type 1 diabetes. Both conserved end residues are trimmed from each CDR3. Fields, in order: CDR3 protein, V gene, J gene.

ASSGPRQGATIYNEQF	TRBV2	TRBJ2-1
ASSSRTGNTEAF	TRBV7-6	TRBJ1-1
ASSETGTGLDEQY	TRBV4-2	TRBJ2-7
ASSLGTDYEQY	TRBV6-5	TRBJ2-7
SVRPSGSSYEQY	TRBV29-1	TRBJ2-7
ASSPSGDGADEQF	TRBV18	TRBJ2-1
ASRPDLSGNTIY	TRBV7-2	TRBJ1-3
ASSGGIPY	TRBV2	TRBJ2-7
ASSQGQESGNTIY	TRBV4-2	TRBJ1-3
ASSLEGQGNEQF	TRBV7-6	TRBJ2-1
ASSSFLYGYT	TRBV5-5	TRBJ1-2
ASSLVAGAETQY	TRBV7-8	TRBJ2-5